These 23 T cell receptor beta chains share one sample of origin, sequenced in a study of T cell repertoires in cytomegalovirus infection. MiXCR, run by TCRdb on the reads, gives a single entry per CDR3 protein. Among about 200,000 distinct CDR3 sequences listed, about a tenth were seen once. Material for sequencing was PBMCs. These receptors all stem from a human donor in good health (CMV status not recorded). Some clones in this sample may be carry-over from other donors' samples.

This clonotype was picked up many times. The CDR3 DNA reads as TGTGCCAGCAGCTTCCACGAGACAGGGGGAAATCGGTCACCCCTCCACTTT. It translates to CASSFHETGGNRSPLHF. The genes are TRBV7-9 and TRBJ1-6, with TRBD1 matching over 9 bases. Germline-derived CDR1 and CDR2 are SEHNR and FQNEAQ (reference sequence). CDR3 size: 17 residues. The V gene end was trimmed by 3 bases and the J gene end by 10 bases; junction bases not matched to a gene: 13.

This clonotype has only a few counts. V and J are TRBV28 and TRBJ2-7; 7 positions match TRBD2. The ends lost 7 bases at V and 3 bases at J; junction bases unmatched: 9. Germline V CDR1 and CDR2: MDHEN, SYDVKM. This CDR3 spans 14 amino acids. The CDR3 region has the DNA TGTGCCAGCACTCGGGGAGGGAGTTACTACGAGCAGTACTTC. Its translation is CASTRGGSYYEQYF.

V gene TRBV20-1 combines with J gene TRBJ2-7, with 14 bases identical to TRBD2. This CDR3 has 18 amino acids. After removal of 3 bases from V and 0 bases from J, the junction contained 10 bases not matched to a gene. The germline gives CDR1 DFQATT, CDR2 SNEGSKA (reference sequence). The CDR3 DNA reads as TGCAGTGCTAGCCCCGGGACTAGCGGGGGTTGGACCTCCTACGAGCAGTACTTC. Its translation: CSASPGTSGGWTSYEQYF.

This sequence joins TRBV12-3 or TRBV12-4 and TRBJ1-5, with 11 bases aligning to TRBD1. The CDR3 contains 17 residues. The trim removed 2 bases at V and 0 bases at J, leaving 3 bases unmatched. This CDR3 is CASSLSGTGGSNQPQHF. In nucleotides, the CDR3 is TGTGCCAGCAGTTTATCCGGGACAGGGGGTAGCAATCAGCCCCAGCATTTT.

This clonotype appeared many times. The CDR3 DNA follows: TGTGCCAGCAGCTTAAATGCAGGGGGCGGTGAAAAACTGTTTTTT. Amino acids: CASSLNAGGGEKLFF. V and J are TRBV7-9 and TRBJ1-4; 8 bases are a match to TRBD1. Germline V gene data show CDR1 as SEHNR and CDR2 as FQNEAQ (reference sequence). CDR3 size: 15 residues. Trimming cost V 2 bases and J 7 bases; bases outside gene matches: 6. The full variable domain, with the rest looked up from reference TRBV7-9 and TRBJ1-4, is DTGVSQNPRHKITKRGQNVTFRCDPISEHNRLYWYRQTLGQGPEFLTYFQNEAQLEKSRLLSDRFSAERPKGSFSTLEIQRTEQGDSAMYLCASSLNAGGGEKLFFGSGTQLSVL.

This clonotype was found many times. J is TRBJ1-2 and V is TRBV28; D is unresolved. CDR3 length equals 12 residues. Trimming removed 5 bases at V and 5 bases at J, with 9 bases between. The V gene's germline CDR1 is MDHEN and CDR2 SYDVKM. The CDR3 loop reads CASSPGSYGYTF. The CDR3 nucleotides read TGTGCCAGCAGTCCCGGGAGTTATGGCTACACCTTC.

This clonotype was recorded many times. The chain is built from TRBV12-3 or TRBV12-4 and TRBJ1-5; unclear D gene. CDR3 length: 13 residues. Between the trimmed V and J ends, which lost 3 bases and 4 bases, there was a span of 7 bases. The CDR3, as DNA: TGTGCCAGCAGTTTCGGCGGTAATCAGCCCCAGCATTTT. It yields the protein CASSFGGNQPQHF.

This chain links TRBV28 with TRBJ2-7, with TRBD2 matching over 9 bases. Germline CDR1 and CDR2: MDHEN and SYDVKM. V trimming: 9 bases; J trimming: 6 bases; junction bases outside the gene matches: 12. This CDR3 is 14 amino acids long. The CDR3 DNA reads as TGTGCCAGTCGGCGGGAGGGCCAAGTCTCCGAGCAGTACTTC. Its translation: CASRREGQVSEQYF.

This clonotype was seen many times. The V and J genes are TRBV5-1 and TRBJ1-1, with TRBD1 identical over 9 bases. Germline CDR1 SGHRS, CDR2 YFSETQ. The ends lost 0 bases at V and 3 bases at J; junction bases unmatched: 9. The CDR3 runs to 17 residues. CDR3 sequence (DNA): TGCGCCAGCAGCTTGGCCGCCCGCACAGGGGGCCACACTGAAGCTTTCTTT. It specifies CASSLAARTGGHTEAFF.

A few counts support this clonotype. The chain recombines TRBV20-1 with TRBJ2-7; D is undetermined. V was clipped by 2 bases and J by 5 bases, with 16 bases between them. The length of the CDR3 is 14 residues. Germline V gene data show CDR1 as DFQATT and CDR2 as SNEGSKA (reference sequence). In DNA, the CDR3 is TGCAGTGCTAGATGGGTCTTTGGGATCGACGAGCAGTACTTC. Its protein product is CSARWVFGIDEQYF.

This clonotype occurred many times. The junction departs from germline at one end; a sequencing error may be responsible. The V gene is TRBV12-3 or TRBV12-4, the J gene TRBJ1-1; TRBD1 is a possible D gene (6 bases). This CDR3 comprises 13 residues. CDR3 bases: TGTGCCAGCAGCCCAACAGGGAACCCTGAAGCTTTCTTT. Protein product: CASSPTGNPEAFF.

Ten or more counts support this clonotype. The V and J genes are TRBV28 and TRBJ1-5; a possible D gene is TRBD1 (5 bases). The germline V gene has CDR1 MDHEN and CDR2 SYDVKM. The CDR3 is made up of 14 amino acids. The germline V and J ends were trimmed by 1 base and 6 bases, with 10 bases remaining between them. The CDR3 sequence is CASSLSQGSQPQHF. For the CDR3, the DNA is TGTGCCAGCAGTTTATCCCAGGGAAGTCAGCCCCAGCATTTT.

This clonotype was seen a handful of times. The chain recombines TRBV29-1 with TRBJ2-7; 8 bases align to TRBD1. This CDR3 is built from 13 residues. After removal of 0 bases from V and 6 bases from J, the junction contained 4 bases not matched to a gene. Germline values: CDR1 SQVTM, CDR2 ANQGSEA. The CDR3 DNA reads TGCAGCGTTGAAGATGGACAGGGCCGCGAGCAGTACTTC. It codes for CSVEDGQGREQYF.

In this sample, this clonotype turned up many times. The V and J genes are TRBV7-2 and TRBJ2-1; weak D call: TRBD2 (5 bases). Deletions cut 6 bases from V and 10 bases from J, with 13 bases between. CDR1 is SGHTA and CDR2 is FQGNSA in the germline V gene. There are 12 residues in the CDR3. CDR3 region: CASSTRRGEQFF. The CDR3 DNA is TGTGCCAGCAGTACCCGGAGAGGGGAGCAGTTCTTC.

This clonotype was recorded at least ten times. The chain uses TRBV7-2 and TRBJ1-4; 10 bases are shared with TRBD1. V was clipped by 5 bases and J by 8 bases; unmatched bases: 8. CDR1 is SGHTA and CDR2 is FQGNSA in the germline V gene. The CDR3 extends over 15 amino acids. CDR3 sequence: CASSAFGTGEEKLFF. CDR3 bases: TGTGCCAGCAGCGCGTTCGGGACAGGGGAAGAAAAACTGTTTTTT.

This clonotype was detected ten times or more. The chain is built from TRBV6-2 or TRBV6-3 and TRBJ1-5, with 8 bases identical to TRBD1. This CDR3 region has 14 residues. The junction had 7 bases not matched to a gene; V was cut back by 6 bases and J by 6 bases. Germline values: CDR1 MNHEY, CDR2 SVGEGT. CDR3 DNA: TGTGCCAGCAGAACAGGGGGTGTTGGTCAGCCCCAGCATTTT. Translation gives CASRTGGVGQPQHF.

This clonotype was detected only a few times. This chain uses TRBV7-9 with TRBJ2-5; 9 bases line up with TRBD2. V lost 8 bases to trimming and J lost 5 bases; unmatched junction nucleotides: 15. The V gene's germline CDR1 is SEHNR and CDR2 FQNEAQ (reference sequence). This CDR3 contains 16 residues. CDR3 nucleotide sequence: TGTGCCAGCCGAGCTTCAGAGCTAGCGGGACTGGAGACCCAGTACTTC. The encoded protein is CASRASELAGLETQYF.

The J gene is TRBJ1-4, the V gene TRBV10-3; a possible D gene is TRBD1 (6 bases). The CDR3 loop spans 13 amino acids. CDR1 and CDR2 (germline): ENHRY, SYGVKD. The CDR3 sequence is CASNGQPAEKLFF. CDR3 nucleotides: TGTGCGTCAAATGGACAGCCCGCTGAAAAACTGTTTTTT.

There are many counts of this clonotype. This chain connects TRBV7-2 to TRBJ2-1; 12 bases agree with TRBD2. V gave up 0 bases and J gave up 8 bases; unmatched junction bases: 11. The CDR3 is made up of 18 amino acids. Per germline, CDR1 SGHTA and CDR2 FQGNSA. The chain's CDR3 is CASSLANPSGRVPYEQFF. The CDR3 DNA sequence: TGTGCCAGCAGCTTAGCGAATCCTAGCGGGAGGGTCCCATATGAGCAGTTCTTC. Full variable domain (rest looked up from reference TRBV7-2 and TRBJ2-1): GAGVSQSPSNKVTEKGKDVELRCDPISGHTALYWYRQSLGQGLEFLIYFQGNSAPDKSGLPSDRFSAERTGGSVSTLTIQRTQQEDSAVYLCASSLANPSGRVPYEQFFGPGTRLTVL.

This clonotype was picked up many times. The rearrangement links TRBV7-2 to TRBJ1-5, with a possible D match to TRBD1 (5 bases). This CDR3 spans 16 amino acids. Trimming cost V 0 bases and J 0 bases, with 9 bases left between them. CDR1 is SGHTA, CDR2 FQGNSA, per germline. The CDR3 sequence is CASSLAGRNSNQPQHF. The CDR3 region has the DNA TGTGCCAGCAGCTTAGCGGGACGGAATAGCAATCAGCCCCAGCATTTT.

This clonotype was recorded many times. In DNA form, the CDR3 reads TGTGCCAGCAGCCCCAGGATCGTCACTGAAGCTTTCTTT. This gives the protein CASSPRIVTEAFF. This chain joins TRBV7-8 and TRBJ1-1; the D is unclear. The CDR3 covers 13 residues. CDR1 and CDR2 (germline): SGHVS, FQNEAQ. Trimming removed 5 bases from V and 4 bases from J, with 11 bases in between.

This clonotype was counted ten times or more. This rearrangement joins TRBV7-2 to TRBJ1-1; 7 bases map to TRBD1. The CDR3 totals 15 residues. The V and J ends lost 5 bases and 1 base, in that order; junction bases with no gene match: 7. The germline CDR1 and CDR2 sequences are SGHTA and FQGNSA. CDR3: CASSKRQGSNTEAFF. CDR3 nucleotides: TGTGCCAGCAGCAAACGACAGGGTTCGAACACTGAAGCTTTCTTT.

This clonotype was found many times. V usage is TRBV4-3 and J usage is TRBJ1-2; D is possibly TRBD1 (5 bases). V gave up 0 bases and J gave up 2 bases, with 10 bases separating them. The germline V gene has CDR1 LGHNA and CDR2 YSLEER. The CDR3 sequence is 15 residues long. The CDR3 DNA sequence: TGCGCCAGCAGCCAAGATTTTGGGGGAAACTATGGCTACACCTTC. Translated: CASSQDFGGNYGYTF.